This TCR beta chain originates from a study of cytomegalovirus exposure and HLA in healthy donors. General study findings and limits: The study had only CMV serostatus as immune exposure information. An assumption of roughly uniform sequencing depth across donors underlay the presence/absence analyses. Among TCR beta chains, those listed as cytomegalovirus-associated numbered about 160. Specific recognition of CMV antigens was confirmed in vitro for a few chains (all CMV-associated).

As for this clone: What it binds is not known.

Trimming took off 3 bases at V and 2 bases at J, with 10 bases between the two ends. The CDR3 loop spans 14 amino acids. Germline lookup yields CDR1 LNHDA and CDR2 SQIVND (reference sequence). The PCR was carried out with 60 Vbeta primers and 13 Jbeta primers. The data were produced by immunoSEQ multiplex PCR, yet TCRdb's version contains in-frame clones alone and is incomplete. Seen here are roughly 100,000 clones, approximately 81% observed once, and the top ten hold around 1.3%. This chain connects TRBV19 to TRBJ1-2; D is unclear. This clonotype originated in a man aged 30 to 39 in good health and CMV-seronegative. Sequencing was carried out using PBMCs. CDR3 amino acids: CASSIYPRNYGYTF. In DNA form, the CDR3 reads TGTGCCAGTAGTATTTATCCCAGAAACTATGGCTACACCTTC.